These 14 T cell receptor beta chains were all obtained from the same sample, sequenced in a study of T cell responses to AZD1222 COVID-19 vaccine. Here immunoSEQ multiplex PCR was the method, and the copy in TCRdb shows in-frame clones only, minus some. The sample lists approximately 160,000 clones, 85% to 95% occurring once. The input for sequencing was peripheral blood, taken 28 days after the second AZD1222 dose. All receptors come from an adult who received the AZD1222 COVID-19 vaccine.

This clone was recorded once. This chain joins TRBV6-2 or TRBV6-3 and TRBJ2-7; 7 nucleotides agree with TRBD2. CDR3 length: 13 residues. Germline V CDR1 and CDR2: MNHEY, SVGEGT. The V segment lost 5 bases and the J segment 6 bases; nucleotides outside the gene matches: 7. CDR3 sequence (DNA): TGTGCCAGCAGTGTCCGGGACTACAGCGAGCAGTACTTC. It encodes CASSVRDYSEQYF.

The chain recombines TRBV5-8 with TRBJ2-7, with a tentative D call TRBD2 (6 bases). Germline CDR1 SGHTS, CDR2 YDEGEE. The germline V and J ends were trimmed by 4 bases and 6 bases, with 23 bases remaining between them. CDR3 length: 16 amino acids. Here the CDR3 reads CASSPPFVAGIGEQYF. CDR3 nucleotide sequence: TGTGCCAGCAGCCCACCCTTTGTCGCGGGAATCGGCGAGCAGTACTTC.

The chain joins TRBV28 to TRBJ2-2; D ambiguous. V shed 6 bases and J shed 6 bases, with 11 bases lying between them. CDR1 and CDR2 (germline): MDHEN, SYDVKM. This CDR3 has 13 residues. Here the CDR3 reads CASSNTVPGELFF. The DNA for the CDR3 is TGTGCCAGCAGCAATACAGTTCCCGGGGAGCTGTTTTTT.

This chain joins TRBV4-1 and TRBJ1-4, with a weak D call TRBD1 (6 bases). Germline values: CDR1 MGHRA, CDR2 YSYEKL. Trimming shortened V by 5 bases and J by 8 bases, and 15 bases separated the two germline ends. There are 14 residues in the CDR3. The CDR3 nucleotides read TGCGCCAGCAGCGCTTGGGGGCCGGGGGAAAAACTGTTTTTT. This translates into CASSAWGPGEKLFF.

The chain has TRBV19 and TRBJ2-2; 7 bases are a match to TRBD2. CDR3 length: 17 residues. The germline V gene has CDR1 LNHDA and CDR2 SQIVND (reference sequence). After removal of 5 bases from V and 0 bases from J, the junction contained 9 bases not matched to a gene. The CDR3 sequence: CASSPLEREANTGELFF. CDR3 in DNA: TGTGCCAGTAGTCCCCTGGAACGGGAGGCGAACACCGGGGAGCTGTTTTTT.

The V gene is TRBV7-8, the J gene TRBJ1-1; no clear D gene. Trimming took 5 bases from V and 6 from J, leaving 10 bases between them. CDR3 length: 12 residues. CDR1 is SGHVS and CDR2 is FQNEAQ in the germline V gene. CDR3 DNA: TGTGCCAGCAGCCCCCATAAATCTGAAGCTTTCTTT. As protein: CASSPHKSEAFF.

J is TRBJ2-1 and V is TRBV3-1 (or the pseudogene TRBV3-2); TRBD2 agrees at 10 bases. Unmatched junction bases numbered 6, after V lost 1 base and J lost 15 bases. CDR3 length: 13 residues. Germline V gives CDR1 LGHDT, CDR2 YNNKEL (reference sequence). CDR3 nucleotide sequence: TGTGCCAGCAGCCAAGCCCAGACTAGCGGGCGGTTCTTC. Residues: CASSQAQTSGRFF.

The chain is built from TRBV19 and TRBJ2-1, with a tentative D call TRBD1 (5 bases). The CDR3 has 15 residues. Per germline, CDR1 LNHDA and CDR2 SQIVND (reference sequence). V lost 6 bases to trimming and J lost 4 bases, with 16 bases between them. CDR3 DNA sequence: TGTGCCAGTAGAAACCCAGGCACAGGATACAATGAGCAGTTCTTC. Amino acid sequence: CASRNPGTGYNEQFF.

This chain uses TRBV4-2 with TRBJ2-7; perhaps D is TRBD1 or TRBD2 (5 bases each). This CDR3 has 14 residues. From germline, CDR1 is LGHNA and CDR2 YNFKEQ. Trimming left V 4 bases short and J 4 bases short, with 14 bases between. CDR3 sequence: CASSLLRGEYEQYF. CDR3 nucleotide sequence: TGTGCCAGCAGCCTCCTCCGAGGGGAGTACGAGCAGTACTTC.

Here the CDR3 reads CAWHTGTGRNYGYTF. For the CDR3, the DNA is TGTGCCTGGCATACCGGGACAGGGCGTAACTATGGCTACACCTTC. This sequence joins TRBV30 and TRBJ1-2; 9 bases agree with TRBD1. V lost 5 bases, J lost 1 base, and 8 bases stayed unmatched. Germline CDR1 and CDR2: GTSNPN and SVGIG (reference sequence). This CDR3 contains 15 residues.

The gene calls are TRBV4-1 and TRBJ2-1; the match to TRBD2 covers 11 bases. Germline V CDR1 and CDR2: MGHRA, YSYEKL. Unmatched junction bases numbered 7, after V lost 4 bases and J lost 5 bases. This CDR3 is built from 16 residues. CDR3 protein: CASSPRGGLADNEQFF. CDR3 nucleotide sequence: TGCGCCAGCAGCCCTCGTGGGGGACTAGCGGACAATGAGCAGTTCTTC.

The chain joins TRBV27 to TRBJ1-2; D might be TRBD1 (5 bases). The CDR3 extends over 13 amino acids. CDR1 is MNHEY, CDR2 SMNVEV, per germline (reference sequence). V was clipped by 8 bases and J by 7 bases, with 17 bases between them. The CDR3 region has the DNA TGTGCCAGCGCTACCGTTGCGGGGGTTGGCTACACCTTC. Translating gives CASATVAGVGYTF.

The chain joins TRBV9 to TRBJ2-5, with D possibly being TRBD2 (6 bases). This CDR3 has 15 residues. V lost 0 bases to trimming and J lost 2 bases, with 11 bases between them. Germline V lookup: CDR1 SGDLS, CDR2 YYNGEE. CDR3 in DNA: TGTGCCAGCAGCGTAGAGTCGGGAGAGCAAGAGACCCAGTACTTC. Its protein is CASSVESGEQETQYF.

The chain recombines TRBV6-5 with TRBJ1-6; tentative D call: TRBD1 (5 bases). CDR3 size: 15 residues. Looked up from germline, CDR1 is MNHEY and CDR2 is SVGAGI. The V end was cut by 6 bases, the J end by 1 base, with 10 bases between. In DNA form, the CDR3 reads TGTGCCAGCAGCGGGGGTGGGTCCTATAATTCACCCCTCCACTTT. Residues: CASSGGGSYNSPLHF.